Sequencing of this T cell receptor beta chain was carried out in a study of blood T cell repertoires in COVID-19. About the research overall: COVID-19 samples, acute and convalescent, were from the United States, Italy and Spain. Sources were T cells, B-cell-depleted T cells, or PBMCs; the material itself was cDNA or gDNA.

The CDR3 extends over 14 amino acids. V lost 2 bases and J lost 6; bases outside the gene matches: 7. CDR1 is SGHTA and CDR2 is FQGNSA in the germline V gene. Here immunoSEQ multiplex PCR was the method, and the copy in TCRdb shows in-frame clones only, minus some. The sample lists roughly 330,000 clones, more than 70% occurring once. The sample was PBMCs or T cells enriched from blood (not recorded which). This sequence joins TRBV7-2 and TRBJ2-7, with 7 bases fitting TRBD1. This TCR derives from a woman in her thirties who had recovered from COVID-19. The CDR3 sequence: CASSLRQGVGEQYF. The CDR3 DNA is TGTGCCAGCAGCTTAAGACAGGGTGTAGGCGAGCAGTACTTC.